This entry features one TCR beta chain sequence. Its antigen is not known. Compared with germline, one end of the junction differs, possibly owing to a read error. The same CDR3 can be traced to other DNA sequences in this sample. The data stem from a study of CD8+ T cells in alopecia areata. About the study: Treated patients were given oral tofacitinib, which was dosed at 5 to 10 mg twice daily. Dosing spanned 6 to 18 months on tofacitinib, then 6 months off drug. Study-wide points: Sequences from scalp samples also cover resident alphabeta T cells of normal skin. Lesional tissue from the scalp (especially in alopecia totalis/universalis) showed higher clonality than normal scalp.

CDR3 length: 12 amino acids. Looked up from germline, CDR1 is SQVTM and CDR2 is ANQGSEA. Specified treatment: oral pan-JAK inhibitor, 5-10 mg twice daily. Isolated RNA was reverse transcribed into cDNA used as the sequencing template. Profiling relied on immunoSEQ multiplex PCR, and the TCRdb table lists in-frame clones only, not all of them. This sample has hundreds of thousands of clones; about three fifths occur once, and the top ten carry more than 0.85%. The sequences come from CD4+ T cells sorted from blood, collected around week 54, from a patient treated with tofacitinib. The TCR comes from a human donor with alopecia areata. The V and J genes are TRBV29-1 and TRBJ2-5, with D possibly matching TRBD1 (5 bases). CDR3 DNA: TGCAGCGTTGAGCATGGGGCAGAGACCCAATACTTC. It translates to CSVEHGAETQYF.